This T cell receptor (beta chain) was retrieved from a study of T-cell reconstitution after alpha-beta-depleted transplantation in children. Findings of the study overall: Among T cells one year after transplant, newly produced cells accounted for most counts and diversity. Several hundred expanded graft clones reportedly gave rise to the alpha-beta T cells present about two months after transplant.

It was with unique molecular identifiers that the TCRbeta library was prepared. TCRdb used MiXCR to reprocess the PCR reads, holding one entry per CDR3 protein. Of around 200,000 distinct CDR3 sequences listed, about 8.2% are singletons. This CDR3 region has 12 residues. V shed 1 base and J shed 7 bases, with 5 bases lying between them. This clonotype was picked up a small number of times. The antigen is not known. The material was PBMCs, mostly from graft donor cells, obtained 360 days after TCRalphabeta/CD19-depleted stem cell transplant. This TCR was recovered from a male patient aged 2-10 years who had a stem cell transplant for acute myeloid leukemia, so the T cells may come from the graft donor. The chain is built from TRBV12-3 or TRBV12-4 and TRBJ1-5; no definite D call. CDR3 residues: CASSLGSQPQHF. As DNA, the CDR3 is TGTGCCAGCAGTTTAGGTTCGCAGCCCCAGCATTTT.